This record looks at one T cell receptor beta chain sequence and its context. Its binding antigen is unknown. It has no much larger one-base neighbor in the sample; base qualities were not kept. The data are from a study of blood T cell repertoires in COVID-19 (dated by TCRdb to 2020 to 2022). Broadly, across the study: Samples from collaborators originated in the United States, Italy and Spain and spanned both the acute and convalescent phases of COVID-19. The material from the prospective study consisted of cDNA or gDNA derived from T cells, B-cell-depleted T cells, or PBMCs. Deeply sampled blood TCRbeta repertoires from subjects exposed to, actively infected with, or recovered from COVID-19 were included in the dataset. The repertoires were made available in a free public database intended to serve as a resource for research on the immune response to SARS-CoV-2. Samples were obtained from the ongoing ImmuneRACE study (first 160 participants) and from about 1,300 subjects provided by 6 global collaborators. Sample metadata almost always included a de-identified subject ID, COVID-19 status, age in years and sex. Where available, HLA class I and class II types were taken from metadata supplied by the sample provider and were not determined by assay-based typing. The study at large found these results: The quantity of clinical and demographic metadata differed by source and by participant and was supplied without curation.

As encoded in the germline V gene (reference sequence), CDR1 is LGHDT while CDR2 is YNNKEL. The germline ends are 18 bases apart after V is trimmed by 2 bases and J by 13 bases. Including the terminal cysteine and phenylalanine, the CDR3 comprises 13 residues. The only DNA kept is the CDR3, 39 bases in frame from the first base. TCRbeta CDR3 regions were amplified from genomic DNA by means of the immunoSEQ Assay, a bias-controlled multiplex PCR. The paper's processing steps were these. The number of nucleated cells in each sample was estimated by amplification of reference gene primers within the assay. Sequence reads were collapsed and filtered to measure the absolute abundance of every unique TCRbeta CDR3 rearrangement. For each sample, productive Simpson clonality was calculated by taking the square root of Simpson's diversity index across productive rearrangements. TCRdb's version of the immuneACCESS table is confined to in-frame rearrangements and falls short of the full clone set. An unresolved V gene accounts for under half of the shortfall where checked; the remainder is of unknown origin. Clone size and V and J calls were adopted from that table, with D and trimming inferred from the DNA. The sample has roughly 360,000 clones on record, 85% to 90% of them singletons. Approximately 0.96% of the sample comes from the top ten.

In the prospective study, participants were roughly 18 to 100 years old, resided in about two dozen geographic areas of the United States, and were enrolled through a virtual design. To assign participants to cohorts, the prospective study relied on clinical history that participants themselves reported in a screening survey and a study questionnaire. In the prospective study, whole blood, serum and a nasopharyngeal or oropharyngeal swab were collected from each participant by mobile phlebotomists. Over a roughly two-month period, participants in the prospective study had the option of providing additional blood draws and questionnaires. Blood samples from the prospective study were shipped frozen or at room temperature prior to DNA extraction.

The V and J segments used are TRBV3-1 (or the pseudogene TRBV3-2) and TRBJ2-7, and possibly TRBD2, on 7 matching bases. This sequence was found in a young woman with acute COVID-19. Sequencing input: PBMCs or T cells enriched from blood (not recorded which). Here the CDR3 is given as CASSQSGGNPQYF. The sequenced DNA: TGTGCCAGCAGCCAATCGGGGGGCAATCCCCAATACTTC.